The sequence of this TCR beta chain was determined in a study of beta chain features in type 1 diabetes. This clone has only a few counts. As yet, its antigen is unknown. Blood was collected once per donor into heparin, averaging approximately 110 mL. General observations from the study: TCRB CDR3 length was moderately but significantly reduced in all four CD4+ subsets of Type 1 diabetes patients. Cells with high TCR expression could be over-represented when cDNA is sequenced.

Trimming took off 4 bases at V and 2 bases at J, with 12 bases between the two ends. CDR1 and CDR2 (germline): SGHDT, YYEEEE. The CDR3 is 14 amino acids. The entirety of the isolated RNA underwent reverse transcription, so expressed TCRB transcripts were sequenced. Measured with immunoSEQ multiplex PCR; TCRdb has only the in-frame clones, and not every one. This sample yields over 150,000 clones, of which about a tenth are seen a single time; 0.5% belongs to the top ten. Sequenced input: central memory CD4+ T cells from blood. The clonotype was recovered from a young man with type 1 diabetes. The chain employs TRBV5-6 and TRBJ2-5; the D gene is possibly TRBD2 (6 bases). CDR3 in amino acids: CASSPRLVQETQYF. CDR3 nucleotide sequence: TGTGCCAGCAGCCCTAGACTAGTACAAGAGACCCAGTACTTC.